Listed below are T cell receptor beta chains from one sample, sequenced in a study of neurological immune-mediated disorders. A single record per CDR3 protein comes from TCRdb applying MiXCR to the 5' RACE reads. Of more than 95,000 distinct CDR3 sequences listed, 11% were seen once; the top ten hold under 3.5%. The specimen sequenced was PBMCs. The receptors were gathered from a female donor with HTLV-1-associated myelopathy (HAM/TSP). CDR3s include the opening cysteine and the closing phenylalanine or tryptophan.

v_call cdr3_aa
TRBV18 CASSPNGNTEAFF
TRBV3-1 CASSLRGTHEQYF
TRBV28 CASRPGTVGADTQYF
TRBV7-2 CASSSVAGGIPDTQYF
TRBV5-1 CASSLRASQETQYF
TRBV24-1 CATSDSRTGDTEAFF
TRBV4-1 CASSQGLAGAYTDTQYF
TRBV9 CASSVGGESYEQYF
TRBV5-1 CASRAGTSGATGELFF
TRBV27 CASSLRSGRSTDTQYF
TRBV5-6 CASSSAFTSGTTDTQYF
TRBV7-9 CASSHASGGAFVELFF